The 27 T cell receptor beta chains below come from one sample, sequenced in a study of T cell responses to AZD1222 COVID-19 vaccine. Measured with immunoSEQ multiplex PCR; TCRdb has only the in-frame clones, and not every one. The data contain 110,000 to 150,000 clones, around 89% of them singletons. This specimen consisted of peripheral blood, obtained on day 0 of AZD1222 vaccination. The origin of the receptors is an adult in good health.

The V call is TRBV19, the J call TRBJ2-2; D possibly corresponds to TRBD2 (6 bases). The CDR3 has 15 amino acids. CDR1 LNHDA and CDR2 SQIVND come from the germline V gene (reference sequence). Deletions cut 1 base from V and 6 bases from J, with 12 bases between. The CDR3 sequence: CASSIVGGAPGELFF. The DNA of the CDR3 is TGTGCCAGTAGTATAGTCGGGGGTGCGCCCGGGGAGCTGTTTTTT.

The genes are TRBV5-1 and TRBJ1-2; unclear D gene. Germline V lookup: CDR1 SGHRS, CDR2 YFSETQ. Trimming removed 0 bases from V and 4 bases from J, with 10 bases in between. The CDR3 runs 14 residues. Written as DNA, the CDR3 is TGCGCCAGCAGCTTGGGAGAGGCGGGCTATGGCTACACCTTC. Encoded protein: CASSLGEAGYGYTF.

V usage is TRBV6-5 and J usage is TRBJ1-2; D is undetermined. V was clipped by 0 bases and J by 0 bases, with 5 bases between them. CDR1 and CDR2 (germline): MNHEY, SVGAGI. The CDR3 is 14 residues long. CDR3 sequence reads: CASSYSTPNYGYTF. CDR3 bases: TGTGCCAGCAGTTACTCGACTCCTAACTATGGCTACACCTTC.

V gene TRBV6-6 combines with J gene TRBJ2-7; D is unresolved. The CDR3 has 14 amino acids. The germline V gene has CDR1 MNHNY and CDR2 SVGAGI (reference sequence). Trimming left V 8 bases short and J 5 bases short, with 19 bases between. The CDR3 region has the DNA TGTGCCAGCTTTGCCGGTATAGGGCTGGACGAGCAGTACTTC. It specifies CASFAGIGLDEQYF.

This chain connects TRBV18 to TRBJ1-2; D unclear. This CDR3 is built from 12 residues. Per the germline V gene, CDR1 is KGHSH and CDR2 is LQKENI. V was trimmed by 6 bases and J by 4 bases, leaving 9 bases between them. The CDR3 sequence is CASSTDAYGYTF. Here the CDR3 DNA reads TGTGCCAGCTCCACCGACGCCTATGGCTACACCTTC.

The chain uses TRBV11-3 and TRBJ1-1, with D perhaps matching TRBD1 (6 bases). Germline V gene data show CDR1 as SGHNT and CDR2 as YENEEA. The V and J ends lost 5 bases and 0 bases respectively, with 13 bases between them. The CDR3 consists of 15 residues. The CDR3 here is CASSHGGGVNTEAFF. The CDR3 nucleotides are TGTGCCAGCAGCCACGGGGGGGGCGTGAACACTGAAGCTTTCTTT. Using reference TRBV11-3 and TRBJ1-1 for the parts outside the CDR3, the full variable domain is EAGVVQSPRYKIIEKKQPVAFWCNPISGHNTLYWYLQNLGQGPELLIRYENEEAVDDSQLPKDRFSAERLKGVDSTLKIQPAELGDSAVYLCASSHGGGVNTEAFFGQGTRLTVV.

J is TRBJ1-4 and V is TRBV7-2; D is undetermined. The CDR3 loop spans 16 amino acids. V was cut by 1 base and J by 7 bases, with 16 bases left in between. CDR1 and CDR2 (germline): SGHTA, FQGNSA. This CDR3 reads CASSLGGEGGTEKLFF. CDR3 DNA: TGTGCCAGCAGCTTAGGAGGAGAGGGTGGTACTGAAAAACTGTTTTTT.

J is TRBJ2-1 and V is TRBV27, with no clear D. Germline-derived CDR1 and CDR2 are MNHEY and SMNVEV (reference sequence). This CDR3 has 12 amino acids. Trimming took 5 bases from V and 4 from J, leaving 6 bases between them. CDR3 sequence: CASSQKYNEQFF. The CDR3 DNA reads TGTGCCAGCAGTCAAAAGTACAATGAGCAGTTCTTC.

V gene TRBV19 combines with J gene TRBJ2-3, with 8 bases aligning to TRBD2. The junction had 8 bases not matched to a gene; V was cut back by 10 bases and J by 5 bases. The V gene's germline CDR1 is LNHDA and CDR2 SQIVND (reference sequence). This CDR3 is 13 amino acids long. As DNA, the CDR3 is TGTGCCACCTGTTCGGGGGGGCTAGATACGCAGTATTTT. Translated, it gives CATCSGGLDTQYF.

The chain carries TRBV4-2 and TRBJ2-3; D is possibly TRBD2 (5 bases). Between the trimmed V and J ends, which lost 4 bases and 5 bases, there was a span of 16 bases. The CDR3 totals 15 residues. Per germline, CDR1 LGHNA and CDR2 YNFKEQ. CDR3 protein: CASSPSGLAEDTQYF. DNA for the CDR3: TGTGCCAGCAGCCCCAGTGGGCTAGCCGAAGATACGCAGTATTTT.

The chain carries TRBV6-1 and TRBJ1-4; perhaps TRBD1 as D (5 bases). V dropped 2 bases and J dropped 8 bases, with 12 bases sitting between them. The CDR3 is 14 amino acids. Germline CDR1 MNHNS, CDR2 SASEGT. In DNA, the CDR3 is TGTGCCAGCAGTGAAACACGGGGCGGGGAAAAACTGTTTTTT. Its protein is CASSETRGGEKLFF.

V is TRBV4-1 and J is TRBJ1-3, with unresolved D. The CDR3 is made up of 17 amino acids. CDR1 is MGHRA, CDR2 YSYEKL, per germline. V gave up 1 base and J gave up 0 bases, with 13 bases separating them. CDR3 in DNA: TGCGCCAGCAGCCAAGGGCGTCTCGGCTTCTCTGGAAACACCATATATTTT. Translation: CASSQGRLGFSGNTIYF.

This clone was seen only a few times. This chain uses TRBV2 with TRBJ1-1; D unresolved. The germline V and J ends were trimmed by 8 bases and 4 bases, with 14 bases remaining between them. CDR1 is SNHLY, CDR2 FYNNEI, per germline. The CDR3 is made up of 13 amino acids. CDR3 sequence reads: CASLLNWATEAFF. CDR3 DNA: TGTGCCAGCTTATTAAATTGGGCCACTGAAGCTTTCTTT.

The V call is TRBV12-3 or TRBV12-4, the J call TRBJ2-1; D is uncertain. The CDR3 spans 12 residues. V lost 6 bases and J lost 4, with 7 bases in between. CDR3 sequence reads: CASSPIYNEQFF. The CDR3 coding sequence is TGTGCCAGCAGCCCGATTTACAATGAGCAGTTCTTC.

This clone was recorded only once. The rearrangement links TRBV7-2 to TRBJ2-4, with 9 bases aligning to TRBD1. The CDR3 covers 15 residues. Germline V CDR1 and CDR2: SGHTA, FQGNSA. V was pared by 5 bases and J by 6 bases, with 8 bases of the junction left unmatched. The CDR3 bases are TGTGCCAGCAGCACTACCGCGGGACAGGGAAACATTCAGTACTTC. Residues: CASSTTAGQGNIQYF.

In nucleotides, the CDR3 is TGTGCCAGCTCATGGGGGCCTTCCTACGAGCAGTACTTC. This encodes CASSWGPSYEQYF. The J gene is TRBJ2-7, the V gene TRBV11-2; D is perhaps TRBD1 (6 bases). Germline values: CDR1 SGHAT, CDR2 FQNNGV. Between the trimmed V and J ends, which lost 8 bases and 1 base, there was a span of 12 bases. There are 13 residues in the CDR3. The full variable domain, rest sourced from reference TRBV11-2 and TRBJ2-7, is EAGVAQSPRYKIIEKRQSVAFWCNPISGHATLYWYQQILGQGPKLLIQFQNNGVVDDSQLPKDRFSAERLKGVDSTLKIQPAKLEDSAVYLCASSWGPSYEQYFGPGTRLTVT.

The CDR3 sequence: CASSFSSRYGYTF. The CDR3 DNA follows: TGTGCCAGCAGTTTTAGTTCTAGGTATGGCTACACCTTC. The chain is built from TRBV12-3 or TRBV12-4 and TRBJ1-2; D gene unclear. Trimming left V 3 bases short and J 5 bases short, with 10 bases between. The CDR3 is 13 amino acids.

The chain joins TRBV29-1 to TRBJ1-1, with 11 positions matching TRBD1. Germline CDR1 reads SQVTM; CDR2 reads ANQGSEA. V shed 7 bases, J shed 6 bases, and the junction held 7 bases outside the gene matches. The CDR3 sequence is 13 residues long. The CDR3 DNA follows: TGCAGCGGGGGACAGGGGGTGGTTTCTGAAGCTTTCTTT. Translated, it gives CSGGQGVVSEAFF.

The genes are TRBV19 and TRBJ1-3, with D hard to call. The V end lost 6 bases, the J end lost 0 bases, and 12 bases lay between the germline ends. The CDR3 is 15 amino acids. The germline gives CDR1 LNHDA, CDR2 SQIVND (reference sequence). CDR3: CASSPGTSSGNTIYF. The CDR3 nucleotides read TGTGCCAGTAGCCCAGGCACCAGCTCTGGAAACACCATATATTTT.

The chain uses TRBV12-3 or TRBV12-4 and TRBJ2-2; D remains ambiguous. Trimming took 5 bases from V and 5 from J, leaving 6 bases between them. The CDR3 totals 12 residues. The CDR3 is CASSDGTGELFF. CDR3 bases: TGTGCCAGCAGTGATGGGACCGGGGAGCTGTTTTTT.

The chain employs TRBV7-8 and TRBJ2-1; D is undetermined. Per the germline V gene, CDR1 is SGHVS and CDR2 is FQNEAQ. The CDR3 runs 15 residues. The V end lost 1 base, the J end lost 4 bases, and 11 bases lay between the germline ends. CDR3 in DNA: TGTGCCAGCAGCTTAGTGTTATGGATTTACAATGAGCAGTTCTTC. Amino acids: CASSLVLWIYNEQFF. Full variable domain (remainder filled in from reference TRBV7-8 and TRBJ2-1): GAGVSQSPRYKVAKRGQDVALRCDPISGHVSLFWYQQALGQGPEFLTYFQNEAQLDKSGLPSDRFFAERPEGSVSTLKIQRTQQEDSAVYLCASSLVLWIYNEQFFGPGTRLTVL.

The rearrangement joins TRBV25-1 to TRBJ2-2, with D uncertain. Trimming stripped 4 bases from V and 7 bases from J, with 13 bases between. The CDR3 runs to 14 residues. Germline lookup yields CDR1 MGHDK and CDR2 SYGVNS. The CDR3 here is CASSGSPLGGELFF. DNA for the CDR3: TGTGCCAGCAGTGGATCCCCATTGGGCGGGGAGCTGTTTTTT. The whole variable domain, filled in from reference TRBV25-1 and TRBJ2-2, reads EADIYQTPRYLVIGTGKKITLECSQTMGHDKMYWYQQDPGMELHLIHYSYGVNSTEKGDLSSESTVSRIRTEHFPLTLESARPSHTSQYLCASSGSPLGGELFFGEGSRLTVL.

V gene TRBV11-1 combines with J gene TRBJ1-2; 9 nucleotides agree with TRBD1. The CDR3 covers 15 residues. Germline V CDR1 and CDR2: SGHAT, FQDESV (reference sequence). J gave up 7 bases and V 5 bases, and 11 bases lay outside the gene matches. In nucleotides, the CDR3 is TGTGCCAGCAGCACCCCCGGGACAGGGCTTGGTGGCTACACCTTC. It translates to CASSTPGTGLGGYTF. The complete variable domain, with remaining parts taken from reference TRBV11-1 and TRBJ1-2, reads EAEVAQSPRYKITEKSQAVAFWCDPISGHATLYWYRQILGQGPELLVQFQDESVVDDSQLPKDRFSAERLKGVDSTLKIQPAELGDSAMYLCASSTPGTGLGGYTFGSGTRLTVV.

The chain combines TRBV11-2 with TRBJ2-1; D might be TRBD2 (5 bases). This CDR3 is built from 17 residues. The germline CDR1 and CDR2 sequences are SGHAT and FQNNGV. Trimming removed 5 bases at V and 5 bases at J, with 22 bases between. The CDR3 region is CASSPTDFAARNNEQFF. The CDR3 DNA reads as TGTGCCAGCAGCCCTACGGACTTTGCCGCCCGCAACAATGAGCAGTTCTTC.

The chain uses TRBV7-9 and TRBJ2-1, with TRBD2 as a possible D gene (6 bases). Trimming cost V 4 bases and J 4 bases, with 8 bases left between them. The CDR3 spans 13 residues. Germline loops: CDR1 SEHNR, CDR2 FQNEAQ (reference sequence). Here the CDR3 reads CASSSREYNEQFF. CDR3 DNA sequence: TGTGCCAGCAGCTCCCGGGAGTACAATGAGCAGTTCTTC. Using reference TRBV7-9 and TRBJ2-1 for the parts outside the CDR3, the full variable domain is DTGVSQNPRHKITKRGQNVTFRCDPISEHNRLYWYRQTLGQGPEFLTYFQNEAQLEKSRLLSDRFSAERPKGSFSTLEIQRTEQGDSAMYLCASSSREYNEQFFGPGTRLTVL.

This clone was seen a single time. The chain couples TRBV4-2 to TRBJ1-5, with a tentative D call TRBD1 (5 bases). CDR3 length: 16 residues. Germline assignment: CDR1 LGHNA and CDR2 YNFKEQ. V was pared by 1 base and J by 6 bases, with 16 bases between. In DNA, the CDR3 is TGTGCCAGCAGCCAAGGCAAGGGCGGCGGGGGTCAGCCCCAGCATTTT. Translating it yields CASSQGKGGGGQPQHF.

As DNA, the CDR3 is TGTGCCAGCAGCCAAGGGGGGACCTCTAAGTACTTC. Translating gives CASSQGGTSKYF. The chain joins TRBV3-1 (or the pseudogene TRBV3-2) to TRBJ2-7; D possibly matches TRBD1 or TRBD2 (5 bases each). The germline CDR1 and CDR2 sequences are LGHDT and YNNKEL (reference sequence). The V gene lost 1 base and the J gene lost 11 bases, with 12 bases spanning the gap. The CDR3 is 12 residues long.